A selection of T cell receptor beta chains follows, all from one sample in a study of identical twins. TCRdb analysed the 5' RACE reads with MiXCR anew, one entry per CDR3 protein. The sample holds approximately 240,000 distinct CDR3 sequences, over 12% seen once. Sequencing was carried out using memory (CD45RO+) T cells sorted from blood. Receptor source: a woman under 30 in good health. Both conserved end residues are part of each CDR3.

V gene: TRBV7-2
J gene: TRBJ2-7
CDR3 protein: CASSLEGQLSYEQYF

V gene: TRBV20-1
J gene: TRBJ1-1
CDR3 protein: CSGLDRVDEAFF

V gene: TRBV20-1
J gene: TRBJ2-1
CDR3 protein: CSARDLRGGDYNEQFF

V gene: TRBV11-2
J gene: TRBJ1-1
CDR3 protein: CASMGRQANTEAFF

V gene: TRBV12-3/TRBV12-4
J gene: TRBJ2-5
CDR3 protein: CASSRSGETQYF

V gene: TRBV20-1
J gene: TRBJ2-5
CDR3 protein: CSASLKPGETQYF

V gene: TRBV20-1
J gene: TRBJ1-5
CDR3 protein: CSAYLQDRGDQPQHF

V gene: TRBV29-1
J gene: TRBJ2-7
CDR3 protein: CSVAGGGYEQYF

V gene: TRBV3-1
J gene: TRBJ1-2
CDR3 protein: CASSQDWEANYGYTF

V gene: TRBV12-3/TRBV12-4
J gene: TRBJ2-3
CDR3 protein: CASSPYQGDTQYF

V gene: TRBV6-2/TRBV6-3
J gene: TRBJ2-3
CDR3 protein: CASSYGPLATDTQYF

V gene: TRBV14
J gene: TRBJ2-1
CDR3 protein: CASSQGRDRRRWEQFF

V gene: TRBV19
J gene: TRBJ2-3
CDR3 protein: CASSSLGTVKDTQYF

V gene: TRBV4-1
J gene: TRBJ2-1
CDR3 protein: CASSHLGGTSGYNEQFF

V gene: TRBV6-1
J gene: TRBJ2-1
CDR3 protein: CASSDTYNEQFF

V gene: TRBV18
J gene: TRBJ2-7
CDR3 protein: CASSPTPGQGQYEQYF

V gene: TRBV7-9
J gene: TRBJ2-7
CDR3 protein: CASSNLPSPEQYF

V gene: TRBV4-2
J gene: TRBJ1-2
CDR3 protein: CASSHSGQRSSYTF

V gene: TRBV5-1
J gene: TRBJ2-5
CDR3 protein: CASSLAGTASQETQYF

V gene: TRBV11-1
J gene: TRBJ1-1
CDR3 protein: CASSPDRENTEAFF

V gene: TRBV10-2
J gene: TRBJ2-7
CDR3 protein: CASSESIYEQYF

V gene: TRBV6-2/TRBV6-3
J gene: TRBJ2-5
CDR3 protein: CASKDRFKETQYF

V gene: TRBV7-7
J gene: TRBJ2-1
CDR3 protein: CASSRGMGQNNEQFF

V gene: TRBV5-1
J gene: TRBJ2-7
CDR3 protein: CASSFSSATSYEQYF

V gene: TRBV4-1
J gene: TRBJ2-5
CDR3 protein: CASRGSVAGGSGTQYF

V gene: TRBV3-1
J gene: TRBJ2-1
CDR3 protein: CASSQDLAGHGEQFF

V gene: TRBV4-1
J gene: TRBJ2-1
CDR3 protein: CADGQNHEFF

V gene: TRBV5-5
J gene: TRBJ2-7
CDR3 protein: CASSTGSKESEQYF

V gene: TRBV5-1
J gene: TRBJ2-7
CDR3 protein: CASSLRGLAAYEQYF

V gene: TRBV18
J gene: TRBJ2-5
CDR3 protein: CASSPGQAGEETQYF

V gene: TRBV20-1
J gene: TRBJ1-1
CDR3 protein: CSADHRGPNTEAFF

V gene: TRBV7-9
J gene: TRBJ2-3
CDR3 protein: CASSLVDGTDTQYF

V gene: TRBV5-5
J gene: TRBJ1-1
CDR3 protein: CATSPEGGDSTEAFF

V gene: TRBV11-3
J gene: TRBJ2-2
CDR3 protein: CASSANTGELFF

V gene: TRBV20-1
J gene: TRBJ2-1
CDR3 protein: CSARDYTSGTPQFF

V gene: TRBV21-1
J gene: TRBJ2-1
CDR3 protein: CAINLGLAFNEQFF

V gene: TRBV3-1
J gene: TRBJ2-1
CDR3 protein: CASSQRGSFEQFF

V gene: TRBV7-6
J gene: TRBJ2-3
CDR3 protein: CASSPRLGDTQYF

V gene: TRBV20-1
J gene: TRBJ2-5
CDR3 protein: CSARELGHGAGTQYF

V gene: TRBV7-9
J gene: TRBJ1-2
CDR3 protein: CASSQQGDYTF

V gene: TRBV6-1
J gene: TRBJ1-1
CDR3 protein: CASSERVNRAFF

V gene: TRBV5-1
J gene: TRBJ2-2
CDR3 protein: CASSPIPGQEDTGELFF

V gene: TRBV4-3
J gene: TRBJ2-1
CDR3 protein: CASSFAGGSSYNEQFF

V gene: TRBV5-1
J gene: TRBJ2-3
CDR3 protein: CASSHQGPDTQYF

V gene: TRBV7-9
J gene: TRBJ1-1
CDR3 protein: CATKRGMNTEAFF